The T cell receptor beta chain described here comes from a study of beta chain features in type 1 diabetes. About the research overall: The study examined 107,917,701 sorted cells across all samples.

The germline V and J ends were trimmed by 11 bases and 5 bases, with 19 bases remaining between them. Per the germline V gene, CDR1 is PRHDT and CDR2 is FYEKMQ (reference sequence). The CDR3 runs to 13 residues. Stem cell-like memory, regulatory, central memory and naive CD4+ cells were sorted via CD45RO/CCR7/CD25/CD127/CD95/CD27. Points on this clone: The antigen is undetermined.

Study results and caveats: In comparison with healthy donors, patients had naive, central memory and Treg TCRB repertoires that appeared more similar. A potential influence of HLA type upon TCRB rearrangement remained unresolved herein. In all four CD4+ subsets, TCRB CDR3 length was significantly, moderately reduced in type 1 diabetes.

The sequenced template was cDNA made from the entire isolated RNA. Libraries were prepared by immunoSEQ multiplex PCR; TCRdb keeps only in-frame clonotypes and omits some of them. The sample holds around 280,000 clones; around 16% are singletons and the top ten take approximately 0.015%. The sequence derives from a man aged 18 to 30 with type 1 diabetes. This sequence joins TRBV13 and TRBJ2-7; D is perhaps TRBD2 (5 bases). Sequences were obtained from naive CD4+ T cells from blood. The CDR3 coding sequence is TGTGCCGTTGCTGTCTCGGCGGGCAACGAGCAGTACTTC. This gives the protein CAVAVSAGNEQYF.